The rows below give T cell receptor beta chains drawn from one sample of a study of cytomegalovirus exposure and HLA in healthy donors. Assay used: immunoSEQ multiplex PCR; TCRdb lists only in-frame clones, some missing. This sample has under 50,000 clones; about 94% occur once, and the top ten carry around 8%. Sequencing was carried out using PBMCs. The receptors shown here come from a woman aged 18-29 years in good health and CMV-seropositive. CDR3s include the opening cysteine and the closing phenylalanine or tryptophan. A D gene is named only where the DNA matches it firmly. The listing skips clone size in some rows; elsewhere it reads once, few, many or a size class.

>TRBJ2-1|TRBV27|-|TRBD2
TGTGCCAGCAGTTTCGAGACTAGCGGGGCTTACAATGAGCAGTTCTTC
CASSFETSGAYNEQFF
>TRBJ1-5|TRBV28|-|TRBD1
TGTGCCAGCAGTAAGAGACAGGGGGCTTATCAGCCCCAGCATTTT
CASSKRQGAYQPQHF
>TRBJ2-2|TRBV7-2|-|TRBD1
TGTGCCAGCAGCCCCGATTACGGCAGGGGGATCACCGGGGAGCTGTTTTTT
CASSPDYGRGITGELFF
>TRBJ2-1|TRBV7-7|-|-
TGTGCTAGCAGCTTAGACCGACTTACAAGCGAGCAGTTCTTC
CASSLDRLTSEQFF
>TRBJ2-2|TRBV28|-|-
TGTGCCAGCAGTTTATTTGGCGGTCAAGGCGGGGAGCTGTTTTTT
CASSLFGGQGGELFF
>TRBJ2-1|TRBV9|-|TRBD2
TGTGCCAGCAGCGTAGGGGGACTAGCGGGAAGCAATGAGCAGTTCTTC
CASSVGGLAGSNEQFF
>TRBJ2-1|TRBV7-2|-|TRBD2
TGTGCCAGCAGCCTCCGGACTAGCGGGAGTAACTACAATGAGCAGTTCTTC
CASSLRTSGSNYNEQFF
>TRBJ1-2|TRBV5-8|-|-
TGTGCCAGCCGAGGACAGTATGGCTACACCTTC
CASRGQYGYTF
>TRBJ2-5|TRBV7-9|-|TRBD1
TGTGCCAGCAGCTTATTTTCGACAGGGGTAGGAAGCGTCCAAGAGACCCAGTACTTC
CASSLFSTGVGSVQETQYF
>TRBJ1-2|TRBV27|-|TRBD1
TGTGCCAGCAGGAAAGACAGGGGGCGCTCCATTTCCTATGGCTACACCTTC
CASRKDRGRSISYGYTF
>TRBJ2-1|TRBV27|once|TRBD1
TGTGCCAGCAGTTTAGCTGGACAGGGGTTGAATGAGCAGTTCTTC
CASSLAGQGLNEQFF
>TRBJ2-1|TRBV6-4|-|TRBD2
TGTGCCAGCAGTCTAGCGGGAGGAGACAATGAGCAGTTCTTC
CASSLAGGDNEQFF
>TRBJ2-2|TRBV19|-|-
TGTGCCAGTAGTATAGGCTGGGCTCGAGAACCCGGGGAGCTGTTTTTT
CASSIGWAREPGELFF
>TRBJ2-7|TRBV28|-|-
TGTGCCAGCAGGAGCAGGGAACCCCACGAGCAGTACTTC
CASRSREPHEQYF
>TRBJ2-5|TRBV19|-|TRBD1
TGTGCCAGTAGTATAAACAGGGGAGAGACCCAGTACTTC
CASSINRGETQYF
>TRBJ2-7|TRBV9|-|TRBD2
TGTGCCAGCAGCGTAGTGGCTAGCGGAGCTTACGAGCAGTACTTC
CASSVVASGAYEQYF
>TRBJ1-4|TRBV7-2|-|-
TGTGCCAGCAGCTTTGTTGCGGACTATAATGAAAAACTGTTTTTT
CASSFVADYNEKLFF
>TRBJ2-3|TRBV19|-|TRBD2
TGTGCCAGTAGTATCCTAGCGGGAGGTCGAGCCACAGATACGCAGTATTTT
CASSILAGGRATDTQYF
>TRBJ2-1|TRBV19|-|-
TGTGCCAGTAGACCTACAGGAGCCAAGTACAATGAGCAGTTCTTC
CASRPTGAKYNEQFF
>TRBJ2-3|TRBV29-1|-|TRBD2
TGCAGCGTTGAACTGGGACTACCCTCTGGATCCACAGATACGCAGTATTTT
CSVELGLPSGSTDTQYF
>TRBJ2-2|TRBV10-3|-|TRBD2
TGTGCCATCAAGGCGAGCGGGGGACTAGCGGGAGGGCTTGGGGAGCTGTTTTTT
CAIKASGGLAGGLGELFF
>TRBJ2-2|TRBV2|-|TRBD1
TGTGCCAGCAGTGGGACAGGGGAGGGCGGGGAGCTGTTTTTT
CASSGTGEGGELFF
>TRBJ1-6|TRBV7-2|-|-
TGTGCCAGCAGCGAAGTCGCCCGCCAGGGTTGGAATTCACCCCTCCACTTT
CASSEVARQGWNSPLHF
>TRBJ1-2|TRBV29-1|-|TRBD1
TGCAGCGTTGAAGATCTCTGGCAGGGGGCTGGTGGCTACACCTTC
CSVEDLWQGAGGYTF
>TRBJ2-2|TRBV7-9|-|-
TGTGCCAGCAGCCCCACCCCGGCGAACACCGGGGAGCTGTTTTTT
CASSPTPANTGELFF
>TRBJ1-1|TRBV9|-|TRBD1
TGTGCCAGCAGCGTAGCTCGGGACAGGCCTCACCGACAGATGAACACTGAAGCTTTCTTT
CASSVARDRPHRQMNTEAFF
>TRBJ2-3|TRBV9|-|TRBD2
TGTGCCAGCAGCGTAGCCGGACTAGCGGGAGGGCGGGATACGCAGTATTTT
CASSVAGLAGGRDTQYF
>TRBJ2-7|TRBV7-6|-|TRBD1
TGTGCCAGCAGCTTAAGGGGGCGCGACGAGCAGTACTTC
CASSLRGRDEQYF
>TRBJ2-1|TRBV7-3|once|TRBD2
TGTGCCAGCAGCTTAGGGCCCAATAGCGGGAGGGCCGGGAATGAGCAGTTCTTC
CASSLGPNSGRAGNEQFF
>TRBJ2-7|TRBV6-5|-|-
TGTGCCAGCAGGTCACAGGGATATGTCCCCTACGAGCAGTACTTC
CASRSQGYVPYEQYF
>TRBJ1-6|TRBV19|-|-
TGTGCCAGTAGTCCCCTTTGGGAGGTGAATTCACCCCTCCACTTT
CASSPLWEVNSPLHF
>TRBJ2-7|TRBV5-1|-|TRBD1
TGCGCCAGCAGCTTGTGGTTGAGGGGACAGGCTCCCTACGAGCAGTACTTC
CASSLWLRGQAPYEQYF
>TRBJ1-1|TRBV5-1|-|TRBD1
TGCGCCAGCAGTCAGGGACAGGGGGCGACTGAAGCTTTCTTT
CASSQGQGATEAFF
>TRBJ2-5|TRBV6-5|-|TRBD1
TGTGCCAGCAGCCCAGGGGGCCTGGGGGAGACCCAGTACTTC
CASSPGGLGETQYF
>TRBJ2-5|TRBV5-4|-|TRBD1
TGTGCCAGCAGCTCCCGGGACAGGGGGCAGTTGGTGCAGTACTTC
CASSSRDRGQLVQYF
>TRBJ1-3|TRBV18|-|TRBD1
TGTGCCAGCTCTACAGGGGACCGTACTACCATATATTTT
CASSTGDRTTIYF
>TRBJ2-1|TRBV5-1|-|-
TGCGCCAGCAGCTTGCTTCCCAGGGACTCCTACAATGAGCAGTTCTTC
CASSLLPRDSYNEQFF